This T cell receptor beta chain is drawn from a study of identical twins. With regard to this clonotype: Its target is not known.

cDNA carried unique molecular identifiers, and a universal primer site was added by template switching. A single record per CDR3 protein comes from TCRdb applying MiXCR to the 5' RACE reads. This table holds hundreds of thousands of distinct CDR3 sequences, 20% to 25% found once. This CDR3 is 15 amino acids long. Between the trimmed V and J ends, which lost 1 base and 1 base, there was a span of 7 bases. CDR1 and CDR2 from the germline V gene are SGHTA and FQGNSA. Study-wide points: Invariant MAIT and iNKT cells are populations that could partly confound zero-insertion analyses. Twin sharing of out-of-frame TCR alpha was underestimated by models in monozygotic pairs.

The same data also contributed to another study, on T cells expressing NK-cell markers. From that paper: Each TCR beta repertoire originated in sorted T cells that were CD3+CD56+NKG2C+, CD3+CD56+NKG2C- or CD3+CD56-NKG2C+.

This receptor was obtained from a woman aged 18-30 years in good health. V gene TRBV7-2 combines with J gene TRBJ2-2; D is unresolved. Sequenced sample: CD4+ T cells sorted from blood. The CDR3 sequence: CASSLDVRNTGELFF. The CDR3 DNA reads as TGTGCCAGCAGCTTAGATGTAAGGAACACCGGGGAGCTGTTTTTT.